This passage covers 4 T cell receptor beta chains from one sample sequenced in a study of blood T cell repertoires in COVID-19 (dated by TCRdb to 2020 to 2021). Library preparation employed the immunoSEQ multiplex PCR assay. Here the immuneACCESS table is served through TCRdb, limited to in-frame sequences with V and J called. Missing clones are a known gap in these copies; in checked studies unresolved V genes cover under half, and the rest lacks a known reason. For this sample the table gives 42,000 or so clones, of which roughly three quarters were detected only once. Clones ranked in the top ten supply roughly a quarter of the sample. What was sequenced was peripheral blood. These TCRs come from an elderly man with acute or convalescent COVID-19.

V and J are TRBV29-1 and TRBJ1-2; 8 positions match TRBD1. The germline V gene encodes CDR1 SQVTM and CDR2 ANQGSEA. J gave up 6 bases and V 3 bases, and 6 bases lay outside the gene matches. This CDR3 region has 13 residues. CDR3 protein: CSVERGTGDGYTF. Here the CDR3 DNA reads TGCAGCGTTGAGAGGGGGACAGGAGATGGCTACACCTTC. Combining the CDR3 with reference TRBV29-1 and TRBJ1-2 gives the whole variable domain SAVISQKPSRDICQRGTSLTIQCQVDSQVTMMFWYRQQPGQSLTLIATANQGSEATYESGFVIDKFPISRPNLTFSTLTVSNMSPEDSSIYLCSVERGTGDGYTFGSGTRLTVV.

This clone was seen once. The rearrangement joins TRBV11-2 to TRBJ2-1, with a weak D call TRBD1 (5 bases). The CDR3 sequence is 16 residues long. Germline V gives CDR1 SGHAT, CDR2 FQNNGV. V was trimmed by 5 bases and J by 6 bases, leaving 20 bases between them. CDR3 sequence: CASSGTGTLVFNEQFF. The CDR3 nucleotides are TGTGCCAGCAGCGGAACAGGTACGCTGGTATTCAATGAGCAGTTCTTC.

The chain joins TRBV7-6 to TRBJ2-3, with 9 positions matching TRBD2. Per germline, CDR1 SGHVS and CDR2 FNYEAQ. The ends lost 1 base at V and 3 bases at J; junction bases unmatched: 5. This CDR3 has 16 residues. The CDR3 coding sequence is TGTGCCAGCAGCTTAGAAGCTAGCGGGGCGACAGATACGCAGTATTTT. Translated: CASSLEASGATDTQYF.

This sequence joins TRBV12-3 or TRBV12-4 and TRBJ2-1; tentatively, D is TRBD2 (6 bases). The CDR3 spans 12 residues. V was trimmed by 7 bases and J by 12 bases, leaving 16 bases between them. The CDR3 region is CASTEWAGWQFF. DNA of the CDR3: TGTGCCAGCACCGAGTGGGCGGGATGGCAGTTCTTC.